This TCR beta chain was observed in a study of OX40 agonist ivuxolimab in advanced cancers. Study-level information: The diagnoses of dose-escalation patients were hepatocellular carcinoma, melanoma, renal cell or head and neck cancer. Findings and caveats of the study: Among the lowest peripheral clonal expansion occurred in 0.1-3.0 mg/kg partial responders.

Germline trimming cut 6 bases from V and 0 bases from J; bases unmatched to any gene: 3. CDR3 length equals 15 residues. CDR1 and CDR2 from the germline V gene are LNHDA and SQIVND (reference sequence). In regard to this clone: Antigen unknown.

The data were produced by immunoSEQ multiplex PCR, yet TCRdb's version contains in-frame clones alone and is incomplete. Of about 67,000 clones in the sample, 70% to 90% were seen once. The receptor's source is an adult with an advanced solid tumor such as melanoma, head and neck, liver or kidney cancer. The chain employs TRBV19 and TRBJ2-1, with 9 bases aligning to TRBD1. Sequencing used CD4+ or CD8+ T cells sorted from blood, obtained in a trial of the OX40 agonist ivuxolimab. The CDR3 bases are TGTGCCAGTAGCCAACAGGGGGCCTCCTACAATGAGCAGTTCTTC. This translates into CASSQQGASYNEQFF.